What follows are 5 T cell receptor beta chains derived from one specimen sequenced in a study of post-analysis software for immune sequencing data. Broader study findings: Five TRBV segments, TRBV5-6, TRBV5-1 and TRBV20-1 among them, were found more frequent in patients than controls.

Their specific antigens are unknown. cDNA libraries of TCR beta carried unique molecular identifiers. TCRdb used MiXCR to reprocess the PCR reads, holding one entry per CDR3 protein. The table lists roughly 670,000 distinct CDR3 sequences, 55% to 60% of them singletons, with over 9% in the top ten. Sequenced material: blood. Every receptor here comes from a girl aged 2 to 10 with multiple sclerosis.

DNA of the CDR3: TGTGCCAGCAGTTACGGGACAGGGTCATGGGGAGATGAGCAGTTCTTC. It codes for CASSYGTGSWGDEQFF. The gene calls are TRBV6-2 or TRBV6-3 and TRBJ2-1; 9 bases are shared with TRBD1. Per germline, CDR1 MNHEY and CDR2 SVGEGT. The J segment lost 8 bases and the V segment lost 2 bases, leaving 10 bases of the junction unmatched. The CDR3 has 16 residues.

This clonotype appeared a few times. V usage is TRBV20-1 and J usage is TRBJ2-5; D perhaps matches TRBD1 (6 bases). CDR1 is DFQATT and CDR2 is SNEGSKA in the germline V gene (reference sequence). The CDR3 has 13 amino acids. Trimming removed 5 bases at V and 5 bases at J, with 15 bases between. In nucleotides, the CDR3 is TGCAGTGCTCCTAAAGGGGGTCCGGAGACCCAGTACTTC. Amino acids: CSAPKGGPETQYF.

J is TRBJ2-3 and V is TRBV6-1, with 7 positions matching TRBD2. CDR3 length equals 15 residues. CDR1 and CDR2 from the germline V gene are MNHNS and SASEGT. V was clipped by 7 bases and J by 0 bases; unmatched bases: 7. CDR3 coding DNA: TGTGCCAGCACTCTGATGGGGGGGAGCACAGATACGCAGTATTTT. Protein sequence: CASTLMGGSTDTQYF.

Worth noting for this clonotype: This may be a read error, as it is one base from a much larger clone. This chain joins TRBV12-3 or TRBV12-4 and TRBJ1-6; D gene unclear. The CDR3 covers 12 residues. CDR3 sequence reads: CAGSLDVSPLHF. Written as DNA, the CDR3 is TGTGCCGGCAGTTTAGACGTTTCACCCCTCCACTTT.

The V gene is TRBV10-3, the J gene TRBJ2-3; 7 nucleotides align to TRBD1. Germline trimming cut 0 bases from V and 0 bases from J; bases unmatched to any gene: 9. CDR1 is ENHRY and CDR2 is SYGVKD in the germline V gene. The length of the CDR3 is 18 residues. CDR3 in DNA: TGTGCCATCAGTGAGTCGTACCGGGGACAGCGAAGCACAGATACGCAGTATTTT. Translated: CAISESYRGQRSTDTQYF.